This TCR beta chain appears in the sequencing data of a study of patients and donors after allogeneic stem cell transplantation. From the RT-PCR reads, TCRdb called clonotypes with MiXCR, one entry per CDR3 protein. Among 900,000 to 1,000,000 distinct CDR3 sequences, approximately 18% were seen once, and the ten largest hold 6%. The CDR3 consists of 14 residues. J lost 5 bases, V lost 2 bases, and 5 bases had no gene match. Germline V lookup: CDR1 DFQATT, CDR2 SNEGSKA (reference sequence). This clonotype was found a few times. The V gene is TRBV20-1, the J gene TRBJ1-4; 7 positions match TRBD1. Sequencing was carried out using blood, either unsorted or a sorted T cell fraction (not recorded which). This sequence was found in a human donor who was either an allogeneic HSCT recipient or a stem cell or donor lymphocyte infusion donor (not recorded which). It is not recorded whose cells these are; they may come from a transplant donor. Here the CDR3 reads CSARPRQGNEKLFF. In nucleotides, the CDR3 is TGCAGTGCTAGACCCAGACAGGGCAATGAAAAACTGTTTTTT.